This TCR beta chain was recovered during a study of blood T cell repertoires in COVID-19 (TCRdb year 2020). For the study in its entirety: Samples covering the acute and convalescent phases of COVID-19 were provided by collaborators in the United States, Italy and Spain. The material from the prospective study consisted of cDNA or gDNA derived from T cells, B-cell-depleted T cells, or PBMCs. Subjects who had been exposed to COVID-19, were actively infected with it, or had recovered from it provided the deeply sampled blood TCRbeta repertoires that made up the dataset. The repertoires were released in a freely available public database intended as a resource for research on the immune response to SARS-CoV-2. Samples came from the ongoing ImmuneRACE study (first 160 participants) plus 1,254 subjects from 6 global collaborators. Sample metadata almost always included a de-identified subject ID, COVID-19 status, age in years and sex. Where available, HLA class I and class II types were obtained from metadata supplied by the sample provider rather than from assay-based typing. Study-wide conclusions, independent of this receptor: The quantity of clinical and demographic metadata differed by source and by participant and was supplied without curation.

Regarding this clone: The antigen it recognizes is unknown. Qualities for individual bases were not recorded, and no much larger clone is one base off.

The CDR3 runs 21 residues from the cysteine to the phenylalanine. Here the CDR3 DNA is all that survives: 63 bases in frame from base 1. The collaborating institutions used their own protocols to collect whole blood in K2EDTA tubes. For TCRbeta analysis, collaborators shipped samples in one of three forms: frozen whole blood, isolated PBMCs, or DNA extracted from either of those sample types. The immunoSEQ Assay, a bias-controlled multiplex PCR, was used to amplify TCRbeta CDR3 regions from genomic DNA. The paper's processing steps were these. The number of nucleated cells in each sample was estimated from the amplification of reference gene primers within the assay. To quantify the absolute abundance of each unique TCRbeta CDR3 rearrangement, sequence reads were collapsed and filtered. For each sample, productive Simpson clonality was calculated as the square root of Simpson's diversity index across productive rearrangements. TCRdb took over this immuneACCESS table, retaining in-frame rearrangements with V and J assigned. Such tables are incomplete; in checked studies, under half of the missing clones stem from an unresolved V gene, and the remainder is unexplained. V and J calls and clone size are copied from that table; D and trimming were computed from the DNA. This sample gives 71,000 or so clones in total; around 85% of them show up just once. The ten largest clones add up to approximately 28% of the sample.

The TCR was taken from a man in his 70s with acute or convalescent COVID-19. The sample comprised peripheral blood. The V gene is TRBV21-1 and the J gene is TRBJ2-7; the D call in the table, TRBD1, was not verified against the DNA. TRBV21-1 is termed a pseudogene. The CDR3 region reads CASSKAVGRLLAYRDSYEQYF. Here is the DNA: TGTGCCAGCAGCAAAGCGGTAGGCAGGCTCTTAGCGTACAGGGATTCCTACGAGCAGTACTTC.